Detailed here is one TCR beta chain. These data originate in a study of blood T cell repertoires in COVID-19. Participants spanned ages about 18 to 90 years and resided in roughly 22 US areas. Membership in each cohort depended on participant-reported clinical history. Authors' methods: Quantification of nucleated cells was approximated via reference gene primer amplification. Some clones are missing from TCRdb's copy, which holds only in-frame ones; the method was immunoSEQ multiplex PCR. The V and J calls and the clone size are those of that table, but D and trimming were determined from the DNA. The sample shows 200,000 to 250,000 clones, roughly 90% of them seen only once. This sequence originates from a woman aged 50 to 60 in a cohort exposed to, infected with or recovered from COVID-19 (not recorded which). The sequenced sample consisted of PBMCs or T cells enriched from blood (not recorded which).

CDR3 region: CASSLTANTEAFF. CDR3 DNA: TGCGCCAGCAGCCTGACAGCGAACACTGAAGCTTTCTTT. The genes are TRBV4-3 and TRBJ1-1; TRBD1 might be the D (5 bases). Trimming removed 4 bases at V and 1 base at J, with 7 bases between. This CDR3 has 13 amino acids. The V gene's germline CDR1 is LGHNA and CDR2 YSLEER.